This paragraph reports one T cell receptor beta chain. The sample is drawn from a study of blood T cell repertoires in COVID-19. As for the study in general: Some COVID-19 samples were acute and others convalescent; all came from the United States, Italy and Spain. Nucleic acid was either cDNA or gDNA, and it came from T cells, B-cell-depleted T cells, or PBMCs.

Per the original methods: Amplifying reference gene primers gave estimates of nucleated cell counts. The data were produced by immunoSEQ multiplex PCR, yet TCRdb's version contains in-frame clones alone and is incomplete. The V and J calls and clone size come from that table; D and trimming were worked out from the DNA. The table records 65,000 to 75,000 clones, around 86% of them present only once. Per the germline V gene, CDR1 is SGHRS and CDR2 is YFSETQ. V trimming: 3 bases; J trimming: 2 bases; junction bases outside the gene matches: 5. The CDR3 totals 15 residues. The chain combines TRBV5-1 with TRBJ2-3; 8 bases match TRBD1. The source material was peripheral blood. This sequence was found in a woman older than 75 with active or convalescent COVID-19. Here the CDR3 reads CASSYKTGVTDTQYF. The DNA for the CDR3 is TGCGCCAGCAGCTACAAGACAGGGGTCACAGATACGCAGTATTTT.